This TCR beta chain was identified in a study of graft-versus-host responses after intestinal transplantation. Turning to the study itself: Grafts were multivisceral, liver-intestinal, or isolated intestinal. Anti-thymocyte globulin induction was given to all recipients, followed by tacrolimus and steroids for around three years.

Here immunoSEQ multiplex PCR was the method, and the copy in TCRdb shows in-frame clones only, minus some. The sample lists just over 14,000 clones; around 96% were seen once. Overall study results and limits: Levels of circulating GvH clones at their peak were associated with early post-transplant HvG declines.

Concerning this clone itself: The target antigen is unknown.

The CDR3 extends over 13 amino acids. Trimming pared 3 bases from V and 9 bases from J, leaving 11 bases between. Germline V gene data show CDR1 as MNHEY and CDR2 as SVGAGI. The V gene is TRBV6-5, the J gene TRBJ2-2; D not certain. The specimen was PBMCs, collected 9 days after transplant. The TCR comes from a human patient who received an intestinal transplant, so some T cells may come from the graft donor. CDR3 loop: CASSYFQRRELFF. CDR3 bases: TGTGCCAGCAGTTATTTCCAGCGACGGGAGCTGTTTTTT.